A selection of T cell receptor beta chains follows, all from one sample in a study of radiotherapy plus CTLA-4 blockade in lung cancer. Produced via immunoSEQ multiplex PCR; TCRdb's table is partial and in-frame only. Of 35,000 or so clones listed, more than 80% are singletons. The sample was peripheral blood, taken from a patient treated with radiotherapy plus ipilimumab. These receptors were collected from a human donor with non-small cell lung cancer who had stable disease on radiotherapy plus ipilimumab. Each CDR3 is given with its conserved first and last residue. The D gene is left open where the match is weak. Expanded clones get a size class; other rows say once, few or many, or leave the size out.

v_call: TRBV10-3; d_call: TRBD1; clone_size: NA; cdr3_length: 15; j_call: TRBJ1-1; cdr3_nt: TGTGCCTCACGACAGGGGGCTCGATTGAACACTGAAGCTTTCTTT; cdr3_aa: CASRQGARLNTEAFF
v_call: TRBV18; d_call: NA; clone_size: NA; cdr3_length: 15; j_call: TRBJ1-5; cdr3_nt: TGTGCCAGCTCACCACAGGGGGGGATCAATCAGCCCCAGCATTTT; cdr3_aa: CASSPQGGINQPQHF
v_call: TRBV7-2; d_call: NA; clone_size: once; cdr3_length: 13; j_call: TRBJ2-5; cdr3_nt: TGTGCCAGCAGCTTGAACAGGCAAGAGACCCAGTACTTC; cdr3_aa: CASSLNRQETQYF
v_call: TRBV27; d_call: NA; clone_size: NA; cdr3_length: 13; j_call: TRBJ1-5; cdr3_nt: TGTGCCAGCAGTTTTGTAGACAATCAGCCCCAGCATTTT; cdr3_aa: CASSFVDNQPQHF
v_call: TRBV6-5; d_call: NA; clone_size: NA; cdr3_length: 15; j_call: TRBJ2-7; cdr3_nt: TGTGCCAGCAGTTACTCGGGAACAGGGTCCTACGAGCAGTACTTC; cdr3_aa: CASSYSGTGSYEQYF
v_call: TRBV7-9; d_call: TRBD1; clone_size: NA; cdr3_length: 13; j_call: TRBJ2-5; cdr3_nt: TGTGCCAGCAGCCCTAGGGGGCCAGAGACCCAGTACTTC; cdr3_aa: CASSPRGPETQYF
v_call: TRBV7-2; d_call: NA; clone_size: NA; cdr3_length: 16; j_call: TRBJ1-1; cdr3_nt: TGTGCCAGCAGCTCATACAGGAGTGTCATGAACACTGAAGCTTTCTTT; cdr3_aa: CASSSYRSVMNTEAFF
v_call: TRBV4-1; d_call: NA; clone_size: NA; cdr3_length: 15; j_call: TRBJ1-1; cdr3_nt: TGCGCCAGCAGCCAAGATATAGGGGCGAGCACTGAAGCTTTCTTT; cdr3_aa: CASSQDIGASTEAFF
v_call: TRBV28; d_call: NA; clone_size: once; cdr3_length: 16; j_call: TRBJ2-3; cdr3_nt: TGTGCCAGCAGTTTAATGCCATTCCTTCGCGAGGGCCGACAGTATTTT; cdr3_aa: CASSLMPFLREGRQYF
v_call: TRBV27; d_call: TRBD2; clone_size: few; cdr3_length: 18; j_call: TRBJ2-7; cdr3_nt: TGTGCCAGCAGTTTCTTACTAACCGGGGGACTAGGGGGTTTAGAAGAGTACTTC; cdr3_aa: CASSFLLTGGLGGLEEYF
v_call: TRBV9; d_call: TRBD2; clone_size: once; cdr3_length: 15; j_call: TRBJ2-7; cdr3_nt: TGTGCCAGCAGCGTAGGGACTAGCGGGTTACACGAGCAGTACTTC; cdr3_aa: CASSVGTSGLHEQYF
v_call: TRBV6-5; d_call: NA; clone_size: once; cdr3_length: 15; j_call: TRBJ2-3; cdr3_nt: TGTGCCAGCAGTCGGGGGACGGAGAGCACAGATACGCAGTATTTT; cdr3_aa: CASSRGTESTDTQYF
v_call: TRBV5-6; d_call: TRBD1; clone_size: NA; cdr3_length: 17; j_call: TRBJ1-5; cdr3_nt: TGTGCCAGCAGCTTGTTTCAGGGGGCGAGGAGCAATCAGCCCCAGCATTTT; cdr3_aa: CASSLFQGARSNQPQHF
v_call: TRBV30; d_call: NA; clone_size: NA; cdr3_length: 14; j_call: TRBJ1-2; cdr3_nt: TGTGCCTGGAGTGTAACCGGGACTTCAAGGGGCTACACCTTC; cdr3_aa: CAWSVTGTSRGYTF
v_call: TRBV10-3; d_call: TRBD2; clone_size: NA; cdr3_length: 15; j_call: TRBJ2-1; cdr3_nt: TGTGCCATCTCGAGCGCGGGAGACCCTCGGGGGGAGCAGTTCTTC; cdr3_aa: CAISSAGDPRGEQFF
v_call: TRBV7-2; d_call: NA; clone_size: NA; cdr3_length: 15; j_call: TRBJ1-1; cdr3_nt: TGTGCCAGCAGCCCACAGGTGAGCGCCGGCACTGAAGCTTTCTTT; cdr3_aa: CASSPQVSAGTEAFF
v_call: TRBV9; d_call: NA; clone_size: NA; cdr3_length: 15; j_call: TRBJ2-7; cdr3_nt: TGTGCCAGCAGCGGAACAGGGAGGGGTACCTACGAGCAGTACTTC; cdr3_aa: CASSGTGRGTYEQYF
v_call: TRBV9; d_call: TRBD2; clone_size: NA; cdr3_length: 18; j_call: TRBJ2-7; cdr3_nt: TGTGCCAGCAGCGTAAGGGGCGGGAGCCCTCCGGATGCCTACGAGCAGTACTTC; cdr3_aa: CASSVRGGSPPDAYEQYF
v_call: TRBV27; d_call: TRBD1; clone_size: NA; cdr3_length: 15; j_call: TRBJ1-1; cdr3_nt: TGTGCCAGCAGGGGTCGAGGGGGCAGAAGAACTGAAGCTTTCTTT; cdr3_aa: CASRGRGGRRTEAFF
v_call: TRBV4-3; d_call: TRBD2; clone_size: NA; cdr3_length: 18; j_call: TRBJ2-2; cdr3_nt: TGCGCCAGCAGCCAAGAGCGGGAGGGGAGGGCCTTCGGCGGGGAGCTGTTTTTT; cdr3_aa: CASSQEREGRAFGGELFF
v_call: TRBV7-8; d_call: TRBD1; clone_size: NA; cdr3_length: 14; j_call: TRBJ2-5; cdr3_nt: TGTGCCAGCAGCCTTACAGGGGCGGGCGAGACCCAGTACTTC; cdr3_aa: CASSLTGAGETQYF
v_call: TRBV7-9; d_call: TRBD2; clone_size: NA; cdr3_length: 15; j_call: TRBJ2-7; cdr3_nt: TGTGCCAGCAGCTTGGGGGGGAGTAAGAGATACGAGCAGTACTTC; cdr3_aa: CASSLGGSKRYEQYF
v_call: TRBV28; d_call: TRBD1; clone_size: NA; cdr3_length: 15; j_call: TRBJ2-7; cdr3_nt: TGTGCCAGCAGGACCGACAGGGGGTATTCCTACGAGCAGTACTTC; cdr3_aa: CASRTDRGYSYEQYF
v_call: TRBV19; d_call: TRBD2; clone_size: NA; cdr3_length: 18; j_call: TRBJ2-5; cdr3_nt: TGTGCCAGTAGTATCCGGGGACTAGCGGGAGGACAACAAGAGACCCAGTACTTC; cdr3_aa: CASSIRGLAGGQQETQYF
v_call: TRBV5-6; d_call: TRBD1; clone_size: NA; cdr3_length: 16; j_call: TRBJ2-2; cdr3_nt: TGTGCCAGCAGCTGGGGGGACAGGGGAAACACCGGGGAGCTGTTTTTT; cdr3_aa: CASSWGDRGNTGELFF
v_call: TRBV28; d_call: NA; clone_size: NA; cdr3_length: 15; j_call: TRBJ2-5; cdr3_nt: TGTGCCAGCAGCACCTCTAGTCACCCTCAAGAGACCCAGTACTTC; cdr3_aa: CASSTSSHPQETQYF
v_call: TRBV7-2; d_call: NA; clone_size: NA; cdr3_length: 16; j_call: TRBJ2-1; cdr3_nt: TGTGCCAGCAGCTTAGTAGCGAGCGGGCTCTACAATGAGCAGTTCTTC; cdr3_aa: CASSLVASGLYNEQFF
v_call: TRBV4-3; d_call: NA; clone_size: NA; cdr3_length: 15; j_call: TRBJ2-1; cdr3_nt: TGCGCCAGCAGCCAAGAGCGGCCGCTAGTCAATGAGCAGTTCTTC; cdr3_aa: CASSQERPLVNEQFF
v_call: TRBV18; d_call: NA; clone_size: NA; cdr3_length: 14; j_call: TRBJ2-7; cdr3_nt: TGTGCCAGCTCACCACCGTGGAGCTCCTACGAGCAGTACTTC; cdr3_aa: CASSPPWSSYEQYF
v_call: TRBV7-2; d_call: NA; clone_size: few; cdr3_length: 11; j_call: TRBJ1-1; cdr3_nt: TGTGCCAGCACCCCCCAGACTGAAGCTTTCTTT; cdr3_aa: CASTPQTEAFF
v_call: TRBV4-3; d_call: TRBD2; clone_size: few; cdr3_length: 19; j_call: TRBJ2-7; cdr3_nt: TGCGCCAGCAGCCGGGGAGGACTAGCGCTTCTCCCAAGCTCCTACGAGCAGTACTTC; cdr3_aa: CASSRGGLALLPSSYEQYF
v_call: TRBV11-3; d_call: NA; clone_size: NA; cdr3_length: 13; j_call: TRBJ2-3; cdr3_nt: TGTGCCAGCAGCTTAGATCACGGAGATACGCAGTATTTT; cdr3_aa: CASSLDHGDTQYF
v_call: TRBV19; d_call: NA; clone_size: NA; cdr3_length: 14; j_call: TRBJ1-4; cdr3_nt: TGTGCCAGTACCACTATTGCAACTAATGAAAAACTGTTTTTT; cdr3_aa: CASTTIATNEKLFF
v_call: TRBV7-8; d_call: TRBD2; clone_size: once; cdr3_length: 19; j_call: TRBJ2-1; cdr3_nt: TGTGCCAGCAGCGAAAACCCGAATAGCCTAGCGGGGAGGGGCAATGAGCAGTTCTTC; cdr3_aa: CASSENPNSLAGRGNEQFF
v_call: TRBV27; d_call: TRBD1; clone_size: NA; cdr3_length: 15; j_call: TRBJ2-7; cdr3_nt: TGTGCCAGCAGTTTTGGCAGGGGGCCGGCCTACGAGCAGTACTTC; cdr3_aa: CASSFGRGPAYEQYF
v_call: TRBV7-9; d_call: NA; clone_size: NA; cdr3_length: 14; j_call: TRBJ2-3; cdr3_nt: TGTGCCAGCAGCTTAGGGCGGGGGCCAGATACGCAGTATTTT; cdr3_aa: CASSLGRGPDTQYF
v_call: TRBV7-8; d_call: NA; clone_size: NA; cdr3_length: 14; j_call: TRBJ2-7; cdr3_nt: TGTGCCAGCAGCTTAGAGGCTAGCTTGGCCGAGCAGTACTTC; cdr3_aa: CASSLEASLAEQYF
v_call: TRBV21-1; d_call: NA; clone_size: NA; cdr3_length: 18; j_call: TRBJ2-7; cdr3_nt: TGTGCCAGCAGCACGGACAGGGGGGAGATCAGCGGTACCCTCGAGCAGTACTTC; cdr3_aa: CASSTDRGEISGTLEQYF
v_call: TRBV7-2; d_call: TRBD1; clone_size: NA; cdr3_length: 18; j_call: TRBJ1-1; cdr3_nt: TGTGCCAGCAGCTTAGATGTTAGGTCGGGGACAGTGAACACTGAAGCTTTCTTT; cdr3_aa: CASSLDVRSGTVNTEAFF
v_call: TRBV4-2; d_call: TRBD1; clone_size: NA; cdr3_length: 17; j_call: TRBJ1-3; cdr3_nt: TGTGCCAGCAGCCAATCCGGACAGGGACTTTTTGGAAACACCATATATTTT; cdr3_aa: CASSQSGQGLFGNTIYF
v_call: TRBV28; d_call: TRBD2; clone_size: NA; cdr3_length: 16; j_call: TRBJ2-2; cdr3_nt: TGTGCCAGCAGAAACAGCGGGGAGGGCCGGACCGGGGAGCTGTTTTTT; cdr3_aa: CASRNSGEGRTGELFF
v_call: TRBV2; d_call: NA; clone_size: NA; cdr3_length: 16; j_call: TRBJ2-2; cdr3_nt: TGTGCCAGCAGTGAAGACAGGTTTCGTACCACCGGGGAGCTGTTTTTT; cdr3_aa: CASSEDRFRTTGELFF
v_call: TRBV5-6; d_call: TRBD1; clone_size: NA; cdr3_length: 14; j_call: TRBJ1-4; cdr3_nt: TGTGCCAGCAGCTCCGACAGGGGAGATGAAAAACTGTTTTTT; cdr3_aa: CASSSDRGDEKLFF
v_call: TRBV9; d_call: TRBD2; clone_size: NA; cdr3_length: 15; j_call: TRBJ2-1; cdr3_nt: TGTGCCAGCAGCCAGGAGCTAACTAGCGTTAATGAGCAGTTCTTC; cdr3_aa: CASSQELTSVNEQFF
v_call: TRBV6-6; d_call: NA; clone_size: NA; cdr3_length: 14; j_call: TRBJ1-1; cdr3_nt: TGTGCCAGCAGTTACGGTGGGGAGAGCACTGAAGCTTTCTTT; cdr3_aa: CASSYGGESTEAFF
v_call: TRBV19; d_call: TRBD1; clone_size: NA; cdr3_length: 15; j_call: TRBJ2-7; cdr3_nt: TGTGCCAGTAATTATAAGGGACAGGGAGCAAGCGAGCAGTACTTC; cdr3_aa: CASNYKGQGASEQYF
v_call: TRBV18; d_call: NA; clone_size: NA; cdr3_length: 14; j_call: TRBJ1-6; cdr3_nt: TGTGCCAGCGCGAGAGTCCCCTATAATTCACCCCTCCACTTT; cdr3_aa: CASARVPYNSPLHF
v_call: TRBV15; d_call: TRBD1; clone_size: NA; cdr3_length: 14; j_call: TRBJ1-1; cdr3_nt: TGTGCCACCAGCACCGACAGGGCCATGGGCAAAGCTTTCTTT; cdr3_aa: CATSTDRAMGKAFF
v_call: TRBV21-1; d_call: NA; clone_size: NA; cdr3_length: 15; j_call: TRBJ2-3; cdr3_nt: TGTGCCAGCAGCTCAAAGTGGCCAATCGTAGATACGCAGTATTTT; cdr3_aa: CASSSKWPIVDTQYF
v_call: TRBV10-2; d_call: NA; clone_size: few; cdr3_length: 14; j_call: TRBJ2-7; cdr3_nt: TGCGCCAGCAGTGACCCGGGACTGAGGATCGAGCAGTACTTC; cdr3_aa: CASSDPGLRIEQYF
v_call: TRBV19; d_call: NA; clone_size: once; cdr3_length: 15; j_call: TRBJ2-5; cdr3_nt: TGTGCCAGTAGTATTTCCCTGGGGAGTCAAGAGACCCAGTACTTC; cdr3_aa: CASSISLGSQETQYF
v_call: TRBV13; d_call: NA; clone_size: NA; cdr3_length: 13; j_call: TRBJ1-1; cdr3_nt: TGTGCCAGCAGCTTAGGACAGGGAACTGAAGCTTTCTTT; cdr3_aa: CASSLGQGTEAFF
v_call: TRBV21-1; d_call: NA; clone_size: NA; cdr3_length: 13; j_call: TRBJ2-2; cdr3_nt: TGTGCCTGGACTAGCGGGAGCTCCGGGGAGCTGTTTTTT; cdr3_aa: CAWTSGSSGELFF
v_call: TRBV6-5; d_call: NA; clone_size: NA; cdr3_length: 14; j_call: TRBJ2-7; cdr3_nt: TGTGCCAGCAGTTACCTGGCAGGGACCTACGAGCAGTACTTC; cdr3_aa: CASSYLAGTYEQYF
v_call: TRBV4-1; d_call: TRBD1; clone_size: NA; cdr3_length: 17; j_call: TRBJ2-7; cdr3_nt: TGCGCCAGCAGCCAAGTAGGGGGACAGGGGGCCTCATTAAACCAGTACTTC; cdr3_aa: CASSQVGGQGASLNQYF
v_call: TRBV4-1; d_call: TRBD2; clone_size: NA; cdr3_length: 15; j_call: TRBJ2-1; cdr3_nt: TGCGCCAGCAGCCCGATAGCGGGAGCGGTAAGTGAGCAGTTCTTC; cdr3_aa: CASSPIAGAVSEQFF
v_call: TRBV5-1; d_call: TRBD2; clone_size: once; cdr3_length: 17; j_call: TRBJ2-1; cdr3_nt: TGCGCCAGCAGCTTGGCCCCTAGCGGGAGGGCTTCGCATGAGCAGTTCTTC; cdr3_aa: CASSLAPSGRASHEQFF